The rows below give T cell receptor beta chains drawn from one sample of a study of T-cell memory formation after mild COVID-19. TCRdb called the 5' RACE reads again in MiXCR, with one record for every CDR3 protein. Found here are roughly 600,000 distinct CDR3 sequences, roughly 18% of them singletons; the top ten hold 12%. The sample was PBMCs or a T cell subset sorted from them (not recorded which). These receptors all come from an adult woman who had mild COVID-19 (a few samples of this study predate the infection). Cell type and time point are not known. CDR3s include the opening cysteine and the closing phenylalanine or tryptophan. The order of the fields is V gene, J gene, clone size, D gene, CDR3 DNA, CDR3 protein. A D gene is named only where the DNA matches it firmly. Clone size is shown for a subset of rows, as once, few, many or a class of expanded clone.

TRBV19	TRBJ2-7	few	.	TGTGCCAGTGCTTCTAGCGCCGACTCCTACGAGCAGTACTTC	CASASSADSYEQYF
TRBV5-1	TRBJ1-1	.	TRBD1	TGCGCCAGCAGCTTACAGGGGAGGGTCACTGAAGCTTTCTTT	CASSLQGRVTEAFF
TRBV5-1	TRBJ2-7	many	.	TGCGCCAGCAGCTTGGAACCAGCGTATACCTACGAGCAGTACTTC	CASSLEPAYTYEQYF
TRBV5-6	TRBJ2-7	few	TRBD1	TGTGCCAGCAGCGGGACAGCATACTACGAGCAGTACTTC	CASSGTAYYEQYF
TRBV4-1	TRBJ2-1	few	TRBD2	TGCGCCAGCAGCCAAGTGACTAGCGGGGGAAATGAGCAGTTCTTC	CASSQVTSGGNEQFF
TRBV4-1	TRBJ1-2	few	.	TGCGCCAGCAGCCAAGGGGCAGGGGTTAACTATGGCTACACCTTC	CASSQGAGVNYGYTF
TRBV5-1	TRBJ2-7	.	TRBD1	TGCGCCAGCAGCGAAGAACAGGGGACAACCTACGAGCAGTACTTC	CASSEEQGTTYEQYF
TRBV2	TRBJ1-1	.	.	TGTGCCAGCAGTGAAGCCAAGGGGTGGAACACTGAAGCTTTCTTT	CASSEAKGWNTEAFF
TRBV18	TRBJ2-5	few	TRBD1	TGTGCCAGCTCACCACCGGGCGCAGGGGGCGGAGAGACCCAGTACTTC	CASSPPGAGGGETQYF
TRBV18	TRBJ2-3	many	.	TGTGCCAGCTCACCGCAGAGCACAGATACGCAGTATTTT	CASSPQSTDTQYF
TRBV30	TRBJ2-1	few	TRBD2	TGTGCCTGGAAACGCAAGCGGGACTACAATGAGCAGTTCTTC	CAWKRKRDYNEQFF
TRBV2	TRBJ2-7	.	.	TGTGCCAGCAGAAAATCTGCTACCTACGAGCAGTACTTC	CASRKSATYEQYF
TRBV20-1	TRBJ1-1	few	TRBD1	TGCAGTGCTAGAGATCTTCAGGACAGGGACACTGAAGCTTTCTTT	CSARDLQDRDTEAFF
TRBV27	TRBJ2-2	.	TRBD2	TGTGCCAGCAGCACCGACAGGGTCCGACTAGCGGGAGGGCCTGCCGGGGAGCTGTTTTTT	CASSTDRVRLAGGPAGELFF
TRBV20-1	TRBJ1-2	few	TRBD1	TGCAGTGGGACAGGGGCTCTCTATGGCTACACCTTC	CSGTGALYGYTF
TRBV12-3/TRBV12-4	TRBJ1-5	few	.	TGTGCCAGCAGTTTGGCGGAGTATAGCAATCAGCCCCAGCATTTT	CASSLAEYSNQPQHF
TRBV27	TRBJ2-7	.	TRBD2	TGTGCCAGCTATAGCGGGAGGGCCACCTACGAGCAGTACTTC	CASYSGRATYEQYF